The rows below give T cell receptor beta chains drawn from one sample of a study of T cell repertoires in cytomegalovirus infection. TCRdb independently ran MiXCR on the reads; one entry per CDR3 protein. The table records about 230,000 distinct CDR3 sequences, over 20% of them present only once. The specimen was CD8+ T cells from PBMCs. The source of these receptors is a human donor in good health (CMV status not recorded). Some clones in this sample may be carry-over from other donors' samples. CDR3s include the opening cysteine and the closing phenylalanine or tryptophan. D genes are given only for firm matches. For some rows the clone size is stated as once, few or many, or as a class when expanded; others skip it.

clone size,J gene,D gene,V gene,CDR3 DNA,CDR3 protein
few,TRBJ2-5,.,TRBV11-2,TGTGCCAGCACTTTGAGGGTGGGGGAGACCCAGTACTTC,CASTLRVGETQYF
few,TRBJ2-7,.,TRBV7-6,TGTGCCAGCAGCTTAAAACAGAACTACGAGCAGTACTTC,CASSLKQNYEQYF
.,TRBJ2-3,.,TRBV27,TGTGCCAGCACGTCGAGGGTGGATACGCAGTATTTT,CASTSRVDTQYF
.,TRBJ2-7,TRBD2,TRBV12-3/TRBV12-4,TGTGCCAGCAGTTTAGTAGCGGGGGCGCGGGAGCAGTACTTC,CASSLVAGAREQYF
few,TRBJ1-2,.,TRBV28,TGTGCCAGCAGTCTCCCCAGGCCAAACTATGGCTACACCTTC,CASSLPRPNYGYTF
many,TRBJ2-7,TRBD2,TRBV7-9,TGTGCCAGCAGCCCCAGCGGGAGGTCCTACGAGCAGTACTTC,CASSPSGRSYEQYF
.,TRBJ2-7,TRBD2,TRBV20-1,TGCAGTGCTAGAGAGCAGGGCGGGGGGCCTTACGAGCAGTACTTC,CSAREQGGGPYEQYF
.,TRBJ1-5,.,TRBV2,TGTGCCAGCAGTGATAGGCAGGGGAATCAGCCCCAGCATTTT,CASSDRQGNQPQHF
once,TRBJ1-1,.,TRBV14,TGTGCCAGCAGCCAGGACAGACTGAACACTGAAGCTTTCTTT,CASSQDRLNTEAFF
many,TRBJ2-7,.,TRBV28,TGTGCCAGTACCTATGCAGGGCTTACCTACGAGCAGTACTTC,CASTYAGLTYEQYF
few,TRBJ2-3,TRBD2,TRBV28,TGTGCCAGCAGTTTTATCCGGGGGGATGCAGATACGCAGTATTTT,CASSFIRGDADTQYF
.,TRBJ2-7,.,TRBV10-3,TGTGCCATCGTCTCAGACGTCTCCTACGAGCAGTACTTC,CAIVSDVSYEQYF
many,TRBJ2-7,TRBD1,TRBV28,TGTGCCAGCAGTCTCCCCGGGACAGCTTATTACTACGAGCAGTACTTC,CASSLPGTAYYYEQYF
.,TRBJ2-3,.,TRBV7-9,TGTGCCAGCAGCTTTCGTGAGTCTAGCACAGATACGCAGTATTTT,CASSFRESSTDTQYF
many,TRBJ2-5,TRBD1,TRBV2,TGTGCCAGCAGTGATGGGACAGGGGAAGAGACCCAGTACTTC,CASSDGTGEETQYF
few,TRBJ2-7,.,TRBV2,TGTGCCAGCAGTGAATTTGGACAAGACTCCTACGAGCAGTACTTC,CASSEFGQDSYEQYF
.,TRBJ2-4,.,TRBV7-9,TGTGCCAGCAGCCTGACGCGGCCAACGGAAAAAAACATTCAGTACTTC,CASSLTRPTEKNIQYF
.,TRBJ2-3,.,TRBV29-1,TGCAGCGTCGCCGGGGGACCCCCTTACACAGATACGCAGTATTTT,CSVAGGPPYTDTQYF
.,TRBJ1-1,TRBD1,TRBV28,TGTGCCAGCAGTTCCTTACCCGGACAGGGGGGGAATGAAGCTTTCTTT,CASSSLPGQGGNEAFF
few,TRBJ2-3,.,TRBV20-1,TGCAGTGCTACCCGGCTAGCGTCAACGGGGGTAGCAGATACGCAGTATTTT,CSATRLASTGVADTQYF
many,TRBJ1-4,TRBD1,TRBV6-5,TGTGCCAGCAGTGGAGGACAGGGGGCCGAAAAACTGTTTTTT,CASSGGQGAEKLFF
.,TRBJ2-3,.,TRBV11-1,TGTGCCAGCAGCTTAGAGGCCGGGAACACAGATACGCAGTATTTT,CASSLEAGNTDTQYF
.,TRBJ2-2,.,TRBV4-1,TGCGCCAGCAGCCTAAAGACCGGGGAGCTGTTTTTT,CASSLKTGELFF
.,TRBJ2-7,.,TRBV7-9,TGTGCCAGCAGCCCACCGGGCCAAAGCTACGAGCAGTACTTC,CASSPPGQSYEQYF
many,TRBJ1-1,.,TRBV28,TGTGCCAGCAGTTCAGATCGGTTACACAATCCTCGGGGCACTGAAGCTTTCTTT,CASSSDRLHNPRGTEAFF
.,TRBJ2-5,TRBD1,TRBV6-1,TGTGCCAGCAGGGAACGACAGGGGGGAGAGGATGAGACCCAGTACTTC,CASRERQGGEDETQYF
.,TRBJ2-1,TRBD1,TRBV6-6,TGTGCCAGCAGAAAAGGACAGGGGTCCAATGAGCAGTTCTTC,CASRKGQGSNEQFF
many,TRBJ2-3,.,TRBV7-2,TGTGCCAGCACACTTTTTTTCACAGATACGCAGTATTTT,CASTLFFTDTQYF
few,TRBJ2-3,.,TRBV6-4,TGTGCCAGCCAGGAGATTGCGGGAAAGGCAGATACGCAGTATTTT,CASQEIAGKADTQYF
.,TRBJ1-6,.,TRBV9,TGTGTCAGCAGCGTAGGCGATTCACCCCTCCACTTT,CVSSVGDSPLHF
few,TRBJ2-3,.,TRBV7-9,TGTGCCAGCAGCTTTCGAGGGCCCACAGATACGCAGTATTTT,CASSFRGPTDTQYF
few,TRBJ2-2,.,TRBV12-3/TRBV12-4,TGTGCCAGCTGGCGGCCCGACGGCACGCTCGGCCCTGCCGGGGAGCTGTTTTTT,CASWRPDGTLGPAGELFF
.,TRBJ1-1,TRBD1,TRBV15,TGTGCCACCAGAGTGTCCAGGGGGCCTTTGAACACTGAAGCTTTCTTT,CATRVSRGPLNTEAFF
many,TRBJ1-2,.,TRBV12-3/TRBV12-4,TGTGCCAGCAGAAAGATGGGGGCGGATTTCTATGGCTACACCTTC,CASRKMGADFYGYTF
.,TRBJ1-1,.,TRBV29-1,TGCAGCGCCGCGGGTACGCAGCTGAACACTGAAGCTTTCTTT,CSAAGTQLNTEAFF
few,TRBJ2-7,.,TRBV2,TGTGCCAGCAGTGAAGGGAAAGGGAAATCCTACGAGCAGTACTTC,CASSEGKGKSYEQYF
few,TRBJ2-1,.,TRBV28,TGTGCCAGCAGTTGGTTCGGGACTCTCGACAATGAGCAGTTCTTC,CASSWFGTLDNEQFF
.,TRBJ2-5,TRBD2,TRBV4-2,TGTGCCAGCAGCCAAGATATCGCTAGCGGGGGGTCGGAGACCCAGTACTTC,CASSQDIASGGSETQYF
.,TRBJ2-7,TRBD2,TRBV20-1,TGCAGTGCCCGCACTAGCGGGGGAGCCGAGCAGTACTTC,CSARTSGGAEQYF
.,TRBJ1-1,.,TRBV20-1,TGCAGTGCTAGAGAGCCGTTCTTTAACACTAAAGCTTTCTTT,CSAREPFFNTKAFF
few,TRBJ2-1,TRBD2,TRBV7-2,TGTGCCAGCAGCTTGCTACTAGCGGGGGTTCTCTACAATGAGCAGTTCTTC,CASSLLLAGVLYNEQFF
once,TRBJ2-3,.,TRBV20-1,TGCAGTGCTAGAGCCTATGGGTTGTCCCACACAGATACGCAGTATTTT,CSARAYGLSHTDTQYF
.,TRBJ2-5,.,TRBV3-1,TGTGCCAGCAGCCCAAACCTAGTAGCGGAGCAAGAGACCCAGTACTTC,CASSPNLVAEQETQYF
.,TRBJ1-1,.,TRBV20-1,TGCAGTGCCCGTTCGATGATAGGGGTGAACACTGAAGCTTTCTTT,CSARSMIGVNTEAFF
.,TRBJ2-5,.,TRBV2,TGTGCCAGCAGTACCCGAACAGAAGAGACCCAGTACTTC,CASSTRTEETQYF
few,TRBJ2-2,.,TRBV2,TGTGCCAGCAGTGAAGGGTTGAACACCGGGGAGCTGTTTTTT,CASSEGLNTGELFF
.,TRBJ1-4,TRBD1,TRBV6-5,TGTGCCAGCAGTGACTCGCCCGACAGGGCCGAAAAACTGTTTTTT,CASSDSPDRAEKLFF
few,TRBJ2-5,.,TRBV7-9,TGTGCCAGCAGCTTATGGGGGGCCCAAGAGACCCAGTACTTC,CASSLWGAQETQYF
.,TRBJ1-2,.,TRBV24-1,TGTGCCACCAGTGATTTGGGCAGTGGCTACACCTTC,CATSDLGSGYTF
many,TRBJ2-1,.,TRBV19,TGTGCCAGTAGTATGGGTGGGGGCTCCTACAATGAGCAGTTCTTC,CASSMGGGSYNEQFF
.,TRBJ2-1,.,TRBV12-3/TRBV12-4,TGTGCCAGCAGTTTAATAGCTAGCAATGAGCAGTTCTTC,CASSLIASNEQFF
.,TRBJ1-1,.,TRBV12-3/TRBV12-4,TGTGCCAGCAGTTTAGCAGGGATGGGAACCCCCGCTTTCTTT,CASSLAGMGTPAFF
.,TRBJ1-2,.,TRBV29-1,TGCAGCGTTGAATCGGGCTTAGGTCTTAACTATGGCTACACCTTC,CSVESGLGLNYGYTF
few,TRBJ1-1,.,TRBV29-1,TGCAGCGTTGAAGATGAGACTGATTCCGGAGCTTTCTTT,CSVEDETDSGAFF
few,TRBJ2-7,.,TRBV7-9,TGTGCCAGCACCGTTTGGAGGCAGGGTATCTCCTACGAGCAGTACTTC,CASTVWRQGISYEQYF
.,TRBJ1-2,TRBD1,TRBV7-2,TGTGCCAGCAGCTTTGACAGGGCCACGGACTATGGCTACACCTTC,CASSFDRATDYGYTF
.,TRBJ1-4,.,TRBV25-1,TGTGCCAGCAGTGATGACAGGTTGTGGGAAAAACTGTTTTTT,CASSDDRLWEKLFF
.,TRBJ2-5,TRBD2,TRBV28,TGTGCCAGCAGTTTTTGGCTGACTAGCGGGGGGGGAGAGACCCAGTACTTC,CASSFWLTSGGGETQYF